This T cell receptor beta chain derives from a study of beta chain features in type 1 diabetes (dated by TCRdb to between 2018 and 2020). About the study as a whole: Mean age, gender distribution, total cell number and subset yield did not differ between patients and healthy donors. In the study, TCRB repertoires of sorted circulating CD4+ T cell subsets from recently diagnosed type 1 diabetes patients were compared with those of matched healthy donors. Naive and central memory subsets were obtained from all 30 or so donors, but regulatory and stem cell-like memory subsets were isolated from only 8 patients and 8 healthy donors. A total of roughly 100,000,000 sorted cells were examined across all samples, and the number of cells per subset was strongly correlated with RNA yield. Study-wide findings and limitations: HLA sub-analyses involved small numbers of individuals, so any influence of HLA type on TCRB rearrangement remained unresolved. At VDJ recombination sites, type 1 diabetes patients had fewer insertions and more deleted nucleotides, which implies abnormalities in thymic rearrangement. PCR may preferentially amplify shorter templates, but because patient and control samples were amplified and corrected together, any resulting skew would affect both groups equally. Naive, central memory and regulatory TCRB repertoires appeared to be more similar among patients than among healthy donors. Type 1 diabetes patients showed a moderate but significant shortening of TCRB CDR3 length in all four CD4+ subsets. Because cDNA was sequenced instead of genomic DNA, activated cells with high expression could be over-represented, although the groups did not differ in activation or CD3 levels.

The entire isolated RNA was reverse transcribed using the High Capacity cDNA Reverse Transcription Kit, and thus expressed TCRB transcripts were sequenced. Naive, central memory and regulatory T cell samples underwent deep immunoSEQ sequencing, averaging around 3.9 million total reads per sample. After sorted cells were lysed in RLT buffer, RNA was extracted with DNase-treated RNeasy Micro or Mini kits, with the choice depending on cell number. To prevent cross-contamination, each cell subset was processed individually, whereas patient and healthy donor samples were processed jointly. The immunoSEQ multiplex PCR was used to amplify TCRB sequences from cDNA, yielding 87-bp fragments that span the CDR3 region. Sequencing of the amplicons was performed on the Illumina HiSeq platform. Under the source paper's analysis protocol: PCR bias was computationally corrected using synthetic template baselines, reads within Hamming distance 2 were collapsed, and singletons that could not be merged were discarded. Reads were aligned against IMGT to assign V, D and J genes, CDR3 length and insertions or deletions at six rearrangement sites. Within each subset, clonotype counts were normalized to sorted cell number, after which true diversity and Gini coefficients were computed with the tcR R package. The overlap coefficient, calculated on TCRB nucleotide sequences, was used to measure repertoire sharing. As a proxy for the pre-selection repertoire, out-of-frame TCRB sequences from naive cells were analyzed. TCRdb re-hosts the immuneACCESS table, in-frame sequences only. Its copies lack some clones; in the studies checked, an unresolved V gene accounts for under half of them, and the cause for the rest is not known. D and trimming come from the DNA, and the V and J calls and clone size come from that table. The sample table shows hundreds of thousands of clones, and roughly 16% are seen once. The top ten constitute around 0.1% of the sample.

The germline V gene supplies CDR1 LGHNT and CDR2 FRNRAP. Cut back by 2 bases and 7 bases, the V and J ends lie 17 bases apart. The CDR3 starts with the cysteine, ends with the phenylalanine, and has 15 residues. Just CDR3 DNA is preserved here, 45 bases in frame from base 1. A single peripheral blood draw of around 0.11 L on average was collected from each donor into heparinised tubes. Naive, central memory, regulatory and stem cell-like memory CD4+ T cells were sorted on a BD FACSAria II using a panel including CD45RO, CCR7, CD25, CD127, CD95 and CD27. Every sorted population had a purity above 98%. PBMCs were isolated immediately by Lymphoprep density gradient centrifugation and stained directly without culture. Samples were stained and sorted in pairs, with one healthy donor and one patient per experiment, so that batch effects were minimized. As regards this clone: The clone's antigen remains unknown. The sample holds no much larger clone one base away, and base qualities are not on file.

What was sequenced was naive CD4+ T cells from blood. The cell subset or site label here, explained by the study, means: true naive CD4+ T cells. Here the chain combines TRBV12-5 and TRBJ1-2, with an unclear D gene assignment. The TCR originated in a young man in good health. The nucleotide sequence is given as TGTGCTAGTGGTTTGTCCCGCGGAGTCAAGGGTGGCTACACCTTC. This gives the protein CASGLSRGVKGGYTF.